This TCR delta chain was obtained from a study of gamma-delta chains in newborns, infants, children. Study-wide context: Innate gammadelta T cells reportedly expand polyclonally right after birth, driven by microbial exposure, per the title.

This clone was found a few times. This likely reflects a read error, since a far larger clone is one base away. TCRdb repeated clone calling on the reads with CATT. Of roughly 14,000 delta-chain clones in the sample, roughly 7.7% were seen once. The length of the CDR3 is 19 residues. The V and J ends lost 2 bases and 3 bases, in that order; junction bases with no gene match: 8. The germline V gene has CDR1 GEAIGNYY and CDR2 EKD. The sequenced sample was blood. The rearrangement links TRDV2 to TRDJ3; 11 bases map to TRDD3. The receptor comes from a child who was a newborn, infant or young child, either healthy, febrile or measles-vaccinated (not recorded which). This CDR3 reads CACDKVLGDSFWDTRQMFF. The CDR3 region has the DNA TGTGCCTGTGACAAAGTACTGGGGGATAGCTTCTGGGACACCCGACAGATGTTTTTC.